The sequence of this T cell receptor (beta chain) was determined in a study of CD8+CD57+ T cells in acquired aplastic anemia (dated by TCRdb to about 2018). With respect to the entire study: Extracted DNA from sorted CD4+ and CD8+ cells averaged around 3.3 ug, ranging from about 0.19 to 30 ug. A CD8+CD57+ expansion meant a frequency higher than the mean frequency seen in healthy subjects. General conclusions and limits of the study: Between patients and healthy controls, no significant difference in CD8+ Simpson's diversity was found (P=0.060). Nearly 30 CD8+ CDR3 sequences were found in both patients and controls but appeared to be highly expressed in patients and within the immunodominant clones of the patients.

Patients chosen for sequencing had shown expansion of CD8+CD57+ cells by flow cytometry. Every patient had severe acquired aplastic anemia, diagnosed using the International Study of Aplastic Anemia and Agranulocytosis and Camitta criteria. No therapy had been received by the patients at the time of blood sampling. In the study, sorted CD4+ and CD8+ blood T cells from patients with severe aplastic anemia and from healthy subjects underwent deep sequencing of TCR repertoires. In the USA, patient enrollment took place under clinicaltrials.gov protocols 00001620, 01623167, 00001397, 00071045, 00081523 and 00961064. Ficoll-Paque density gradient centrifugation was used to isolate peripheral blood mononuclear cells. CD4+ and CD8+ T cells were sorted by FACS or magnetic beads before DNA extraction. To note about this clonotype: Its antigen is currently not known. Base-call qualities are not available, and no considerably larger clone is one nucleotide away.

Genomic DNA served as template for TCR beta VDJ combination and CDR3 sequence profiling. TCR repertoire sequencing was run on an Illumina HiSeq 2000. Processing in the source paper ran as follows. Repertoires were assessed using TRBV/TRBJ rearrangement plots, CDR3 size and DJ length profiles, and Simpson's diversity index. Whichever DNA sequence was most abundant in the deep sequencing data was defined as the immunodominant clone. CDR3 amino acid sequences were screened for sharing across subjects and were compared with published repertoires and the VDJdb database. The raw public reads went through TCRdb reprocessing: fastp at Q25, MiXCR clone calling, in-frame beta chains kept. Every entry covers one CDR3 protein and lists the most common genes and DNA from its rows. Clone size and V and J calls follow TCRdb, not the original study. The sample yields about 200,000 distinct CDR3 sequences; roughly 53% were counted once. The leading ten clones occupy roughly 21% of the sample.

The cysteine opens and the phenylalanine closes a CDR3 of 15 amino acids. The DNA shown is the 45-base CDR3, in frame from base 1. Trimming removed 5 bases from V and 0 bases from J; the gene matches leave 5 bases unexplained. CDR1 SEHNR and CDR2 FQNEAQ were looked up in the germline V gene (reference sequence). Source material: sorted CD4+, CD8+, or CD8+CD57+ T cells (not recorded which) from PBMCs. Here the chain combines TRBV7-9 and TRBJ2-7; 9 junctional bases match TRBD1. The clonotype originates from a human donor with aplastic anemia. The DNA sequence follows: TGTGCCAGCAGCGTACAGGGGGCGGGCTCCTACGAGCAGTACTTC. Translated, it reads CASSVQGAGSYEQYF. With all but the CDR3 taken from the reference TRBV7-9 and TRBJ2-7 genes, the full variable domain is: DTGVSQNPRHKITKRGQNVTFRCDPISEHNRLYWYRQTLGQGPEFLTYFQNEAQLEKSRLLSDRFSAERPKGSFSTLEIQRTEQGDSAMYLCASSVQGAGSYEQYFGPGTRLTVT.